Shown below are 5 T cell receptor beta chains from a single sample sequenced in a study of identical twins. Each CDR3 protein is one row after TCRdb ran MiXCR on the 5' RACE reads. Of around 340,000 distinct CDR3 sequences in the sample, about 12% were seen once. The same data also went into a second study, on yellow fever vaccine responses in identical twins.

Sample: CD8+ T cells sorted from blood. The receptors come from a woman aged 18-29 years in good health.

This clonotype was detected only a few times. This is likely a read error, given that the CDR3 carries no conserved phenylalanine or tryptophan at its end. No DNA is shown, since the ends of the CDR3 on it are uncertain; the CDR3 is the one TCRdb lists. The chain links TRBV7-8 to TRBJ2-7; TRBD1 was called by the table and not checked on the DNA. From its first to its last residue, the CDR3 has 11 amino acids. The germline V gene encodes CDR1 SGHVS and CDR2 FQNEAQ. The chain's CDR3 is CASSLGQGMLL.

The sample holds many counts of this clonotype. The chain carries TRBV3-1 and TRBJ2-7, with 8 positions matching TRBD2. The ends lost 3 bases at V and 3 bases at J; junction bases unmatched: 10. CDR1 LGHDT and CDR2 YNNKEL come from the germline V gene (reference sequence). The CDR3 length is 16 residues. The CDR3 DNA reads TGTGCCAGCAGCCACCTACCGGGACTAGGGGACTACGAGCAGTACTTC. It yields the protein CASSHLPGLGDYEQYF.

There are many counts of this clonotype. CDR3 sequence (DNA): TGTGCCAGCAGCCCGGGACAGGGAAACACCATATATTTT. Translating it yields CASSPGQGNTIYF. This chain uses TRBV9 with TRBJ1-3; 7 bases map to TRBD1. J lost 4 bases, V lost 4 bases, and 2 bases had no gene match. The CDR3 spans 13 residues. The V gene's germline CDR1 is SGDLS and CDR2 YYNGEE.

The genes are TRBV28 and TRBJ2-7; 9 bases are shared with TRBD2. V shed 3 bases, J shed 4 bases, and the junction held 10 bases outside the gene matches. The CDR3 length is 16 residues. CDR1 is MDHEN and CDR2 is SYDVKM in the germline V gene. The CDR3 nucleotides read TGTGCCAGCAGTTTGAGAGGACTAGCGCTGAGGTACGAGCAGTACTTC. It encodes CASSLRGLALRYEQYF.

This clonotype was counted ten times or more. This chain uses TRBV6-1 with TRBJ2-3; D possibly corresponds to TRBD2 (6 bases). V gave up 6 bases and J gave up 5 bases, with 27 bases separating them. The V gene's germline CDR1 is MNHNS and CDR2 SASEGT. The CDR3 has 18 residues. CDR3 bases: TGTGCCAGCAGAGACCTGGTAGGGGAAGCGGGTTTGGGAGATACGCAGTATTTT. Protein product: CASRDLVGEAGLGDTQYF.